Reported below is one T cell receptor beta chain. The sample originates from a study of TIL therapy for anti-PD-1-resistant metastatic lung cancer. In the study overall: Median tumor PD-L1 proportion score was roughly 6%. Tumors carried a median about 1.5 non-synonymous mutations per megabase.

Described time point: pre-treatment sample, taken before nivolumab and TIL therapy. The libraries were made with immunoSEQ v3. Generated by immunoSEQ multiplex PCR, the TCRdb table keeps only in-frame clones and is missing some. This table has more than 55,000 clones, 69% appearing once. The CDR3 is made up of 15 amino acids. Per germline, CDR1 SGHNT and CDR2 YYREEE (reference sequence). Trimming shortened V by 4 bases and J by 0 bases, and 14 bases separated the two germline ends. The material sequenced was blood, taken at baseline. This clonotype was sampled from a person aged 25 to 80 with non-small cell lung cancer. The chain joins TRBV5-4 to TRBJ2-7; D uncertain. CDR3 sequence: CASSQTRKSSYEQYF. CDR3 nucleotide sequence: TGTGCCAGCAGCCAAACGAGGAAGAGCTCCTACGAGCAGTACTTC.